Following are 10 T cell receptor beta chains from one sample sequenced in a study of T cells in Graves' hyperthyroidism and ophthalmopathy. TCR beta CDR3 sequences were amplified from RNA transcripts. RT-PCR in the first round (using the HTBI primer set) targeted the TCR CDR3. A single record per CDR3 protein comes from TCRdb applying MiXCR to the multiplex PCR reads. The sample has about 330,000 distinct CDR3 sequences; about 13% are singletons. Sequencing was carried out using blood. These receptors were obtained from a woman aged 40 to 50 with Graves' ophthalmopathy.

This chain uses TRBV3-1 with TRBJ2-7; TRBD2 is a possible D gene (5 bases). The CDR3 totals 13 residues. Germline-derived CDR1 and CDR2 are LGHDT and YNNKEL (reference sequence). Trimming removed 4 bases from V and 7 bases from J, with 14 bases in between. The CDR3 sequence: CASSPDFKTEQYF. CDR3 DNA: TGTGCCAGCAGCCCGGACTTTAAAACGGAGCAGTACTTC.

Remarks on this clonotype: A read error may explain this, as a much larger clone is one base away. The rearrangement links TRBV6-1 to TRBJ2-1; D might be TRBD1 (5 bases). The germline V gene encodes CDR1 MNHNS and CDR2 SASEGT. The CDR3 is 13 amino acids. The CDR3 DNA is TGTGCCAGCAGAGAAGACAGCTACAATGAGCAGTTCTTC. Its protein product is CASREDSYNEQFF.

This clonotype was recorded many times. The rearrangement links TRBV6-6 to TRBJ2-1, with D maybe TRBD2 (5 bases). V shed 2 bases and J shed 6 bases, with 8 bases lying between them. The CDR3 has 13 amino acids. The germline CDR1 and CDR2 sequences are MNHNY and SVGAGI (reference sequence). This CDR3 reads CASSYGELNEQFF. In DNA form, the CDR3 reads TGTGCCAGCAGTTACGGGGAGCTCAATGAGCAGTTCTTC.

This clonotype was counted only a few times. The CDR3 sequence is CASSYSKGETDYEQYF. The CDR3 nucleotides are TGTGCCAGCAGTTACTCGAAGGGGGAGACAGACTACGAGCAGTACTTC. The gene calls are TRBV6-5 and TRBJ2-7; possibly TRBD1 for D (6 bases). Trimming cost V 0 bases and J 3 bases, with 15 bases left between them. The germline V gene encodes CDR1 MNHEY and CDR2 SVGAGI. The CDR3 sequence is 16 residues long.

The CDR3 sequence is CASSLGRISYNEQFF. The CDR3 DNA sequence: TGTGCCAGCAGCTTGGGCAGGATCTCGTACAATGAGCAGTTCTTC. The chain uses TRBV13 and TRBJ2-1; no definite D call. The CDR3 contains 15 residues. The germline CDR1 and CDR2 sequences are PRHDT and FYEKMQ (reference sequence). Trimming cost V 3 bases and J 4 bases, with 13 bases left between them.

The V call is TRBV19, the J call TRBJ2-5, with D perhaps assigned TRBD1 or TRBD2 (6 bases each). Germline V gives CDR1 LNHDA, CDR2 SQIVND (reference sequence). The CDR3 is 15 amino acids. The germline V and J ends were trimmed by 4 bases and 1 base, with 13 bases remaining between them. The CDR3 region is CASSRGGTLQETQYF. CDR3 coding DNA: TGTGCCAGTAGTAGAGGGGGGACTCTCCAAGAGACCCAGTACTTC.

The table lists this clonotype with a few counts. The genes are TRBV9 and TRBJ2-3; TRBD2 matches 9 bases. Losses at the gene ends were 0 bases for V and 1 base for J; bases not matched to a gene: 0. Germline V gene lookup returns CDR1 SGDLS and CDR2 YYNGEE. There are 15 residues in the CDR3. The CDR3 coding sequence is TGTGCCAGCAGCGTAGTAGCGGGAGGCACAGATACGCAGTATTTT. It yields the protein CASSVVAGGTDTQYF.

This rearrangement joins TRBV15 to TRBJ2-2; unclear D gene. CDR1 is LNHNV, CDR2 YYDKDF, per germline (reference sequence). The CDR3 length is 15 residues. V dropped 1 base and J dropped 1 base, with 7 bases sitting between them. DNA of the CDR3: TGTGCCACCAGCAGAGCCCCGCGGAACACCGGGGAGCTGTTTTTT. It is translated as CATSRAPRNTGELFF. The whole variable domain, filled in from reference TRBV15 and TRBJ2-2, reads DAMVIQNPRYQVTQFGKPVTLSCSQTLNHNVMYWYQQKSSQAPKLLFHYYDKDFNNEADTPDNFQSRRPNTSFCFLDIRSPGLGDTAMYLCATSRAPRNTGELFFGEGSRLTVL.

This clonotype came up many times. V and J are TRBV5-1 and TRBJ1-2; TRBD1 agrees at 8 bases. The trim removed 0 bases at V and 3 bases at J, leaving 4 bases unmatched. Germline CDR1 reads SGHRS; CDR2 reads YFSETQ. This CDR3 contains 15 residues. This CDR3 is CASSLGSGQDYGYTF. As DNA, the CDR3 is TGCGCCAGCAGCTTGGGGTCGGGACAGGACTATGGCTACACCTTC.

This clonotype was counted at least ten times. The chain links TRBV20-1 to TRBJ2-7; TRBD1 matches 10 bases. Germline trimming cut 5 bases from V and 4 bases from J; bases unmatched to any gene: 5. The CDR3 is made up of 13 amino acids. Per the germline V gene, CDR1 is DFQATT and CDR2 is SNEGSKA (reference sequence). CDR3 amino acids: CSARDRGFYEQYF. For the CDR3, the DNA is TGCAGTGCTCGGGACAGGGGATTTTACGAGCAGTACTTC.